The text below deals with one TCR beta chain. The CDR3 loop spans 13 amino acids. The V end was cut by 3 bases, the J end by 5 bases, with 8 bases between. Germline assignment: CDR1 LNHDA and CDR2 SQIVND (reference sequence). TCRdb fed the PCR reads into MiXCR, producing one record per CDR3 protein. The sample has about 30,000 distinct CDR3 sequences; around 50% are singletons. The source of the sample is a study of vaccination and CD4 T cells after COVID-19. Time point reported: late sampling 161 to 241 days after vaccination in three convalescent patients. Specimen: CD4+ T cells from blood, collected about 7 months after SARS-CoV-2 vaccination. The J gene is TRBJ2-1, the V gene TRBV19; D not certain. The source is a human donor who had recovered from COVID-19. The CDR3 region is CASSILLHNEQFF. The CDR3 DNA is TGTGCCAGTAGTATTCTCTTACACAATGAGCAGTTCTTC.